Each of the 19 T cell receptor beta chains below was sequenced from the same sample in a study of blood T cell repertoires in COVID-19. Produced via immunoSEQ multiplex PCR; TCRdb's table is partial and in-frame only. This table has some 150,000 clones, about 86% appearing once. What was sequenced was peripheral blood. The receptors here all came from a man aged 18 to 30 with active or convalescent COVID-19.

This clone was seen a handful of times. The genes are TRBV11-2 and TRBJ1-2; no clear D. Per germline, CDR1 SGHAT and CDR2 FQNNGV. Trimming took 5 bases from V and 4 from J, leaving 20 bases between them. This CDR3 region has 16 residues. The DNA for the CDR3 is TGTGCCAGCAGCAGGCCCCGAGGAGGTGAAAGCTATGGCTACACCTTC. This encodes CASSRPRGGESYGYTF.

The chain couples TRBV11-2 to TRBJ2-1; TRBD2 matches at 9 bases. The V and J ends lost 4 bases and 5 bases, in that order; junction bases with no gene match: 6. CDR3 length: 15 residues. From germline, CDR1 is SGHAT and CDR2 FQNNGV. The CDR3 DNA follows: TGTGCCAGCAGCTCAGTAGCGGGGGTAAACAATGAGCAGTTCTTC. Protein sequence: CASSSVAGVNNEQFF.

The chain links TRBV19 to TRBJ1-2; 10 bases agree with TRBD1. Looked up from germline, CDR1 is LNHDA and CDR2 is SQIVND (reference sequence). The CDR3 sequence is 16 residues long. V lost 5 bases and J lost 5; bases outside the gene matches: 11. The CDR3 reads CASSPLLTGGPYGYTF. The CDR3 DNA sequence: TGTGCCAGTAGTCCCCTCCTGACAGGGGGCCCGTATGGCTACACCTTC. The full variable domain, completed using reference TRBV19 and TRBJ1-2, is DGGITQSPKYLFRKEGQNVTLSCEQNLNHDAMYWYRQDPGQGLRLIYYSQIVNDFQKGDIAEGYSVSREKKESFPLTVTSAQKNPTAFYLCASSPLLTGGPYGYTFGSGTRLTVV.

This clone came up a few times. The genes are TRBV5-6 and TRBJ1-2, with TRBD1 matching over 10 bases. Per the germline V gene, CDR1 is SGHDT and CDR2 is YYEEEE. This CDR3 contains 17 residues. V lost 0 bases and J lost 8; bases outside the gene matches: 13. DNA of the CDR3: TGTGCCAGCAGCTTGGAAGCGAGGGACAGGGGTGTAGGAGGCTACACCTTC. The encoded protein is CASSLEARDRGVGGYTF. Together with reference TRBV5-6 and TRBJ1-2, the CDR3 gives the full variable domain: DAGVTQSPTHLIKTRGQQVTLRCSPKSGHDTVSWYQQALGQGPQFIFQYYEEEERQRGNFPDRFSGHQFPNYSSELNVNALLLGDSALYLCASSLEARDRGVGGYTFGSGTRLTVV.

This chain connects TRBV12-5 to TRBJ1-1, with TRBD1 as a possible D gene (6 bases). The CDR3 has 15 residues. Trimming cost V 0 bases and J 7 bases, with 15 bases left between them. Germline CDR1 reads LGHNT; CDR2 reads FRNRAP. The CDR3 here is CASGLVTGRGNEAFF. DNA for the CDR3: TGTGCTAGTGGTTTGGTAACCGGGAGGGGGAATGAAGCTTTCTTT.

The chain employs TRBV29-1 and TRBJ2-7, with 11 bases identical to TRBD1. The ends lost 4 bases at V and 3 bases at J; junction bases unmatched: 5. Germline CDR1 and CDR2: SQVTM and ANQGSEA. This CDR3 has 14 residues. The CDR3 loop is CSVGAGTGGYEQYF. The DNA for the CDR3 is TGCAGCGTTGGAGCCGGGACAGGGGGCTACGAGCAGTACTTC.

As DNA, the CDR3 is TGTGCCAGCAGCTTAAATAATCGGGGAGGCGTCTATGGCTACACCTTC. Translating gives CASSLNNRGGVYGYTF. J is TRBJ1-2 and V is TRBV7-9; D not resolved. From germline, CDR1 is SEHNR and CDR2 FQNEAQ (reference sequence). V gave up 2 bases and J gave up 4 bases, with 17 bases separating them. The CDR3 length is 16 residues.

The chain recombines TRBV4-3 with TRBJ1-2; D unresolved. This CDR3 spans 15 amino acids. V was trimmed by 0 bases and J by 5 bases, leaving 13 bases between them. Germline V gene lookup returns CDR1 LGHNA and CDR2 YSLEER. CDR3 bases: TGCGCCAGCAGCCAAGATCCCTCCGGTAAATATGGCTACACCTTC. This translates into CASSQDPSGKYGYTF.

V and J are TRBV5-1 and TRBJ2-2; 8 bases are a match to TRBD1. Losses at the gene ends were 4 bases for V and 1 base for J; bases not matched to a gene: 3. The CDR3 runs 15 residues. The V gene's germline CDR1 is SGHRS and CDR2 YFSETQ. The CDR3 is CASSIQGENTGELFF. DNA of the CDR3: TGCGCCAGCAGCATACAGGGGGAGAACACCGGGGAGCTGTTTTTT.

This chain links TRBV7-9 with TRBJ2-6; D not certain. This CDR3 has 14 residues. Germline V lookup: CDR1 SEHNR, CDR2 FQNEAQ (reference sequence). V lost 6 bases to trimming and J lost 0 bases, with 6 bases between them. This CDR3 is CASSPGSGANVLTF. The CDR3, as DNA: TGTGCCAGCAGTCCGGGCTCTGGGGCCAACGTCCTGACTTTC.

The rearrangement joins TRBV12-2 to TRBJ1-5; TRBD1, the table's D call, lacks a check against the DNA. TRBV12-2 is a pseudogene. CDR3 length: 14 residues. CDR3 sequence reads: CASRLGQGKGPQHF. The CDR3, as DNA: TGTGCAAGTCGCTTGGGACAGGGAAAGGGGCCCCAGCATTTT.

The chain links TRBV6-5 to TRBJ2-7; 10 bases are a match to TRBD1. From germline, CDR1 is MNHEY and CDR2 SVGAGI. V shed 4 bases and J 7 bases; nucleotides not matched to a gene: 10. This CDR3 has 15 residues. CDR3: CASSSTGGGGREQYF. CDR3 coding DNA: TGTGCCAGCAGTTCGACAGGGGGCGGCGGAAGGGAGCAGTACTTC.

The V and J genes are TRBV6-5 and TRBJ1-1; D is perhaps TRBD1 (5 bases). Germline CDR1 is MNHEY and CDR2 is SVGAGI. The CDR3 extends over 11 amino acids. The V end was cut by 8 bases, the J end by 5 bases, with 9 bases between. This CDR3 reads CASLKGTEAFF. The DNA for the CDR3 is TGTGCCAGCCTAAAGGGGACTGAAGCTTTCTTT.

The chain recombines TRBV10-3 with TRBJ2-3; 8 nucleotides align to TRBD2. The germline V gene has CDR1 ENHRY and CDR2 SYGVKD. The junction had 5 bases not matched to a gene; V was cut back by 6 bases and J by 0 bases. The CDR3 sequence is 15 residues long. This CDR3 reads CAISAGRASTDTQYF. The CDR3 DNA reads as TGTGCCATCAGCGCCGGGAGGGCGAGCACAGATACGCAGTATTTT.

This clone was found once. The chain has TRBV4-1 and TRBJ2-3, with 13 nucleotides matching TRBD2. The CDR3 runs 19 residues. Germline V gene data show CDR1 as MGHRA and CDR2 as YSYEKL. V was clipped by 1 base and J by 5 bases; unmatched bases: 12. CDR3 protein: CASSQGTLAGGPYRDTQYF. DNA for the CDR3: TGCGCCAGCAGCCAAGGAACACTAGCGGGAGGGCCATACAGAGATACGCAGTATTTT.

V usage is TRBV24-1 and J usage is TRBJ1-5, with TRBD1 identical over 8 bases. Losses at the gene ends were 5 bases for V and 0 bases for J; bases not matched to a gene: 2. Germline V gives CDR1 KGHDR, CDR2 SFDVKD. CDR3 size: 15 residues. CDR3 nucleotides: TGTGCCACCAGTGGGACAGGGACTAGCAATCAGCCCCAGCATTTT. Residues: CATSGTGTSNQPQHF.

This sequence joins TRBV3-1 (or the pseudogene TRBV3-2) and TRBJ2-1; 8 bases line up with TRBD2. This CDR3 has 16 amino acids. Germline V gene lookup returns CDR1 LGHDT and CDR2 YNNKEL (reference sequence). Losses at the gene ends were 0 bases for V and 5 bases for J; bases not matched to a gene: 6. The DNA of the CDR3 is TGTGCCAGCAGCCAAGATAGCGGGGCCGGAAACAATGAGCAGTTCTTC. Translated: CASSQDSGAGNNEQFF.

The chain couples TRBV7-2 to TRBJ2-2; weak D call: TRBD1 (6 bases). V dropped 3 bases and J dropped 7 bases, with 15 bases sitting between them. This CDR3 region has 15 residues. CDR1 SGHTA and CDR2 FQGNSA come from the germline V gene. CDR3 region: CASSFGQGFFGELFF. CDR3 nucleotides: TGTGCCAGCAGCTTTGGGCAGGGGTTCTTCGGGGAGCTGTTTTTT.

In nucleotides, the CDR3 is TGTGCCAGCAGTCCCTGGAGGGACCATCCGGCGCAGTATTTT. This translates into CASSPWRDHPAQYF. J is TRBJ2-3 and V is TRBV27; D possibly corresponds to TRBD2 (6 bases). Germline assignment: CDR1 MNHEY and CDR2 SMNVEV (reference sequence). Deletions cut 5 bases from V and 10 bases from J, with 19 bases between. CDR3 length: 14 amino acids.